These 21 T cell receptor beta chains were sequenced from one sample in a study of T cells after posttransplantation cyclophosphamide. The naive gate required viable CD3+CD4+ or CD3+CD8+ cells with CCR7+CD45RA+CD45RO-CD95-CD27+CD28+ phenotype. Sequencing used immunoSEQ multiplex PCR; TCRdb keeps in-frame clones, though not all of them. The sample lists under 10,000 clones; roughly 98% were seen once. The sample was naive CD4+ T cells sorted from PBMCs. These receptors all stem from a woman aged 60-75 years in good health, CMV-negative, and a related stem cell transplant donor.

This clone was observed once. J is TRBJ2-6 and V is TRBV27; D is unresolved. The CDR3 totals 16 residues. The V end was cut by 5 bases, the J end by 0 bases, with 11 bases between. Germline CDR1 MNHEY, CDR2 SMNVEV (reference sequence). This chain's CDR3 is CASSPWSGSGANVLTF. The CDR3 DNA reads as TGTGCCAGCAGTCCGTGGTCCGGCTCTGGGGCCAACGTCCTGACTTTC.

In DNA, the CDR3 is TGTGCCATCAGTGCGCGGGAATATCCCACAGATACGCAGTATTTT. Its translation: CAISAREYPTDTQYF. The chain carries TRBV10-3 and TRBJ2-3, with D perhaps TRBD2 (6 bases). CDR1 is ENHRY, CDR2 SYGVKD, per germline. Trimming cost V 4 bases and J 2 bases, with 13 bases left between them. The CDR3 has 15 residues.

The CDR3 protein is CASSPSGGARETQYF. Written as DNA, the CDR3 is TGTGCCAGCAGCCCGAGCGGGGGGGCAAGGGAGACCCAGTACTTC. The rearrangement uses TRBV5-6 and TRBJ2-5; 10 nucleotides agree with TRBD2. CDR1 and CDR2 from the germline V gene are SGHDT and YYEEEE. With V trimmed by 4 bases and J by 5 bases, 8 bases remained unmatched. The CDR3 sequence is 15 residues long.

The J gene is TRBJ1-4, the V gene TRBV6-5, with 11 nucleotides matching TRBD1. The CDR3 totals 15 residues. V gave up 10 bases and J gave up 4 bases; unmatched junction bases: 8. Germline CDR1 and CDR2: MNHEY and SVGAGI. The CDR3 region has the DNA TGTGCCACTAGGGACAGGGGGTTCAGTAATGAAAAACTGTTTTTT. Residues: CATRDRGFSNEKLFF.

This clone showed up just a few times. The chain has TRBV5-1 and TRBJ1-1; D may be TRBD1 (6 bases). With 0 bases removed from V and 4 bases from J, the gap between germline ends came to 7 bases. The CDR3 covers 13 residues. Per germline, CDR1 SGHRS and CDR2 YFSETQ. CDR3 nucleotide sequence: TGCGCCAGCAGCTTGGGCAGGGGCACTGAAGCTTTCTTT. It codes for CASSLGRGTEAFF.

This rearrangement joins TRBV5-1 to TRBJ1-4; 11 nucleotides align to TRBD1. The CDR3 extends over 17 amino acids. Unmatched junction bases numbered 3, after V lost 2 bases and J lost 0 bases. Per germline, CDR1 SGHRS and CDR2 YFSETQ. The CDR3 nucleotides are TGCGCCAGCAGCTTTTGGGGACAGGGGGCAACTAATGAAAAACTGTTTTTT. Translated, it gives CASSFWGQGATNEKLFF.

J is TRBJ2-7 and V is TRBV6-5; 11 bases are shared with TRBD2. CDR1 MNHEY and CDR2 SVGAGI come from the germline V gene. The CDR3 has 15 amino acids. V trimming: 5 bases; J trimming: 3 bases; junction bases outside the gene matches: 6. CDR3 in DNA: TGTGCCAGCAGTGTTGGGACTAGCGGTTACTACGAGCAGTACTTC. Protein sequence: CASSVGTSGYYEQYF.

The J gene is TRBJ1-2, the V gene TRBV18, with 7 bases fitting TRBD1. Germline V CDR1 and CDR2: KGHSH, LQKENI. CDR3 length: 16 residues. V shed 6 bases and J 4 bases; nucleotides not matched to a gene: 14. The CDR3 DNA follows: TGTGCCAGCTCTCGCCCACCGACAGGGAACTTCTATGGCTACACCTTC. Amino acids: CASSRPPTGNFYGYTF.

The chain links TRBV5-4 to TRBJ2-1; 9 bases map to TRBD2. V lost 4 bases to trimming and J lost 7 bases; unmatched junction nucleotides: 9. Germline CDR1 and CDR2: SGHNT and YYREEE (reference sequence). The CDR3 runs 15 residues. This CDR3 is CASSHTSGSVNEQFF. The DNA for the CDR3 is TGTGCCAGCAGCCATACTAGCGGGTCAGTTAATGAGCAGTTCTTC.

CDR3 region: CASRGGAPSSYNEQFF. DNA for the CDR3: TGTGCCAGCAGAGGGGGGGCCCCTAGCTCCTACAATGAGCAGTTCTTC. This chain uses TRBV28 with TRBJ2-1, with a possible D match to TRBD2 (7 bases). This CDR3 is built from 16 residues. The germline gives CDR1 MDHEN, CDR2 SYDVKM. V was trimmed by 6 bases and J by 0 bases, leaving 15 bases between them. Filled out from reference TRBV28 and TRBJ2-1, the complete variable domain reads DVKVTQSSRYLVKRTGEKVFLECVQDMDHENMFWYRQDPGLGLRLIYFSYDVKMKEKGDIPEGYSVSREKKERFSLILESASTNQTSMYLCASRGGAPSSYNEQFFGPGTRLTVL.

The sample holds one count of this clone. In nucleotides, the CDR3 is TGTGCCAGCAGCCCAGGGACAGGGGAGGGCTACAATGAGCAGTTCTTC. It is translated as CASSPGTGEGYNEQFF. J is TRBJ2-1 and V is TRBV11-3; 10 nucleotides agree with TRBD1. CDR1 and CDR2 from the germline V gene are SGHNT and YENEEA. This CDR3 spans 16 amino acids. V was clipped by 5 bases and J by 3 bases; unmatched bases: 7. The full variable domain, its missing parts supplied by reference TRBV11-3 and TRBJ2-1, is EAGVVQSPRYKIIEKKQPVAFWCNPISGHNTLYWYLQNLGQGPELLIRYENEEAVDDSQLPKDRFSAERLKGVDSTLKIQPAELGDSAVYLCASSPGTGEGYNEQFFGPGTRLTVL.

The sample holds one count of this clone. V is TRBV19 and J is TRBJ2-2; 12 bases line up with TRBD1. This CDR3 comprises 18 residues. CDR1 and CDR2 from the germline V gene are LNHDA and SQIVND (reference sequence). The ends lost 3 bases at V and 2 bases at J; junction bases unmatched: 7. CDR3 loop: CASSIGGQGASNTGELFF. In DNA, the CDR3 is TGTGCCAGTAGTATCGGGGGACAGGGGGCGTCAAACACCGGGGAGCTGTTTTTT.

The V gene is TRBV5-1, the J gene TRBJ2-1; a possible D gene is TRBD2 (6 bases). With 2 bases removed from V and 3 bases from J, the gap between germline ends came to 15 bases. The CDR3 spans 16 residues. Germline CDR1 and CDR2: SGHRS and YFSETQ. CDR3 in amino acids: CASSFDGGGNYNEQFF. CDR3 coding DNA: TGCGCCAGCAGCTTTGATGGGGGAGGAAACTACAATGAGCAGTTCTTC.

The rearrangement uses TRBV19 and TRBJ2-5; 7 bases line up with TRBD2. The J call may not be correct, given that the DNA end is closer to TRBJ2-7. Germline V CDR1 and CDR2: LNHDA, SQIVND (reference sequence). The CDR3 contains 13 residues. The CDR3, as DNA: TGTGCCAGTAGTAGAGGGGAGGGCTACGAGCAGTACTTC. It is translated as CASSRGEGYEQYF.

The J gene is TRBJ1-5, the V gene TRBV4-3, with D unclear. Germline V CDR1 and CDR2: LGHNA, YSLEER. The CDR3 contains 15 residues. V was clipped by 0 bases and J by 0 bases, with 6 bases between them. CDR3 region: CASSQDFHSNQPQHF. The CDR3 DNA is TGCGCCAGCAGCCAAGATTTTCATAGCAATCAGCCCCAGCATTTT.

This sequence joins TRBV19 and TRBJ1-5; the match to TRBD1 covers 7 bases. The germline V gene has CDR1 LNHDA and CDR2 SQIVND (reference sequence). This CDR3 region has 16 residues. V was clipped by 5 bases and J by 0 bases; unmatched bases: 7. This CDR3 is CASSLRGRSSNQPQHF. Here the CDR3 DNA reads TGTGCCAGTAGTCTGAGGGGGCGGAGTAGCAATCAGCCCCAGCATTTT.

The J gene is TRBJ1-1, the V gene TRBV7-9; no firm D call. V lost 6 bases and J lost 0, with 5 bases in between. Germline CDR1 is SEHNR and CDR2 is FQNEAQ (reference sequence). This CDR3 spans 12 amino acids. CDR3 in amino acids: CASRELNTEAFF. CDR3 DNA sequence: TGTGCCAGCAGAGAGTTGAACACTGAAGCTTTCTTT.

CDR3 residues: CASSVTGGSYEQYV. CDR3 sequence (DNA): TGTGCCAGCAGCGTGACAGGGGGCTCCTACGAGCAGTACGTC. The chain uses TRBV7-2 and TRBJ2-7; 9 nucleotides match TRBD1. Germline values: CDR1 SGHTA, CDR2 FQGNSA. With V trimmed by 5 bases and J by 0 bases, 2 bases remained unmatched. The CDR3 has 14 amino acids.

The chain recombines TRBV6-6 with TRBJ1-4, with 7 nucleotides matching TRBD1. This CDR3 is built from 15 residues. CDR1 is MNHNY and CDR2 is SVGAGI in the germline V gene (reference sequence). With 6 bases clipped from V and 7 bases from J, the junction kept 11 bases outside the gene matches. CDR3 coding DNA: TGTGCCAGCAGCCAAAAGACAGGGAGTAGTGAAAAACTGTTTTTT. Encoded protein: CASSQKTGSSEKLFF.

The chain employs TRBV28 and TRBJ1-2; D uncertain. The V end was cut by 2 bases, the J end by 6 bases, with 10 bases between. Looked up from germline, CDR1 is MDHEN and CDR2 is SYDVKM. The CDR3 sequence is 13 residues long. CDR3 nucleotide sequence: TGTGCCAGCAGTTTAGCCCTCGGTAATGGCTACACCTTC. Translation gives CASSLALGNGYTF.

Here the CDR3 reads CASSIHPGGTQYF. CDR3 nucleotide sequence: TGTGCCAGCAGCATACACCCCGGGGGTACGCAGTATTTT. The chain recombines TRBV7-2 with TRBJ2-3; D perhaps matches TRBD2 (6 bases). The CDR3 runs 13 residues. The germline V gene has CDR1 SGHTA and CDR2 FQGNSA. V shed 5 bases and J shed 8 bases, with 14 bases lying between them.